A single sample is the source of the 29 T cell receptor beta chains below, sequenced in a study of blood T cell repertoires in COVID-19. Some clones are missing from TCRdb's copy, which holds only in-frame ones; the method was immunoSEQ multiplex PCR. The sample contains some 150,000 clones, 80% to 90% of which appear only once. The sequenced sample consisted of peripheral blood. All receptors derive from a man aged 50-59 years who had recovered from COVID-19.

The V gene is TRBV5-1, the J gene TRBJ1-1; TRBD1 matches at 7 bases. CDR1 is SGHRS, CDR2 YFSETQ, per germline. This CDR3 is built from 14 residues. J lost 11 bases, V lost 7 bases, and 17 bases had no gene match. CDR3 residues: CASSQSDREDEAFF. The CDR3, as DNA: TGCGCCAGCTCCCAATCTGACAGGGAAGATGAGGCTTTCTTT.

The CDR3 region has the DNA TGTGCCAGCAGCTCCACAGAGAAACCATCAAACACTGAAGCTTTCTTT. Translating it yields CASSSTEKPSNTEAFF. The chain is built from TRBV7-9 and TRBJ1-1; D call uncertain. This CDR3 has 16 amino acids. V gave up 4 bases and J gave up 2 bases, with 17 bases separating them. The germline CDR1 and CDR2 sequences are SEHNR and FQNEAQ (reference sequence).

The chain is built from TRBV6-2 or TRBV6-3 and TRBJ1-5; possible D gene TRBD1, 5 bases. Germline loops: CDR1 MNHEY, CDR2 SVGEGT. Trimming cost V 5 bases and J 6 bases, with 14 bases left between them. The CDR3 sequence is 14 residues long. The CDR3: CASSPGGVGQPQHF. The CDR3 DNA is TGTGCCAGCAGTCCGGGGGGGGTCGGTCAGCCCCAGCATTTT.

This chain uses TRBV4-3 with TRBJ1-6; D might be TRBD1 (6 bases). V lost 0 bases and J 8 bases, leaving 17 bases between the germline ends. This CDR3 has 17 amino acids. Looked up from germline, CDR1 is LGHNA and CDR2 is YSLEER. CDR3 amino acids: CASSQDSPWGGDSPLHF. The CDR3 DNA is TGCGCCAGCAGCCAAGATTCACCGTGGGGGGGCGATTCACCCCTCCACTTT.

CDR3 sequence (DNA): TGTGCCAGCAGCCTGCGAGAAAATTTAAACATTCAGTACTTC. This codes for CASSLRENLNIQYF. This chain uses TRBV14 with TRBJ2-4; D gene unclear. CDR1 and CDR2 (germline): SGHDN, FVKESK. CDR3 length: 14 residues. V was clipped by 4 bases and J by 6 bases, with 13 bases between them.

The gene calls are TRBV7-8 and TRBJ2-2; 11 nucleotides line up with TRBD2. Per germline, CDR1 SGHVS and CDR2 FQNEAQ. Losses at the gene ends were 4 bases for V and 0 bases for J; bases not matched to a gene: 4. This CDR3 region has 17 residues. The CDR3 is CASSSRLAGTNTGELFF. The CDR3 DNA follows: TGTGCCAGCAGCTCAAGACTAGCGGGGACGAACACCGGGGAGCTGTTTTTT. The variable domain in full, with the rest retrieved from reference TRBV7-8 and TRBJ2-2, is GAGVSQSPRYKVAKRGQDVALRCDPISGHVSLFWYQQALGQGPEFLTYFQNEAQLDKSGLPSDRFFAERPEGSVSTLKIQRTQQEDSAVYLCASSSRLAGTNTGELFFGEGSRLTVL.

The chain joins TRBV5-1 to TRBJ2-5, with D hard to call. CDR3 length: 14 residues. V was cut by 0 bases and J by 2 bases, with 8 bases left in between. Germline V lookup: CDR1 SGHRS, CDR2 YFSETQ. For the CDR3, the DNA is TGCGCCAGCAGCTTGGGTACAGCTCAAGAGACCCAGTACTTC. This codes for CASSLGTAQETQYF.

In regard to this clone: Within the sample, other DNA sequences also encode this same CDR3. This sequence joins TRBV7-3 and TRBJ2-3, with TRBD2 identical over 8 bases. Germline V CDR1 and CDR2: SGHTA, FQGTGA. After removal of 5 bases from V and 4 bases from J, the junction contained 5 bases not matched to a gene. The CDR3 sequence is 14 residues long. The CDR3, as DNA: TGTGCCAGCAGCCCCGGACTAGCCGCAGATACGCAGTATTTT. This translates into CASSPGLAADTQYF.

The V call is TRBV5-1, the J call TRBJ2-3; D might be TRBD1 (6 bases). The CDR3 contains 16 residues. CDR1 SGHRS and CDR2 YFSETQ come from the germline V gene. Trimming pared 0 bases from V and 1 base from J, leaving 12 bases between. The CDR3 coding sequence is TGCGCCAGCAGCTTGGATATGGGACATGGCACAGATACGCAGTATTTT. It codes for CASSLDMGHGTDTQYF.

This CDR3 is CASSQEFHSYEQYF. The CDR3 region has the DNA TGCGCCAGCAGCCAAGAATTCCATAGCTACGAGCAGTACTTC. This chain links TRBV4-3 with TRBJ2-7, with D hard to call. Germline-derived CDR1 and CDR2 are LGHNA and YSLEER. Trimming shortened V by 0 bases and J by 3 bases, and 9 bases separated the two germline ends. CDR3 length equals 14 residues.

V and J are TRBV5-1 and TRBJ2-3; 9 nucleotides match TRBD1. The junction had 3 bases not matched to a gene; V was cut back by 4 bases and J by 3 bases. The CDR3 runs 14 residues. CDR1 is SGHRS and CDR2 is YFSETQ in the germline V gene. The CDR3 sequence: CASSGGQGTDTQYF. The DNA for the CDR3 is TGCGCCAGCAGCGGAGGACAGGGGACAGATACGCAGTATTTT.

The chain is built from TRBV7-2 and TRBJ1-2; no reliable D call. Deletions cut 0 bases from V and 2 bases from J, with 7 bases between. Per germline, CDR1 SGHTA and CDR2 FQGNSA. This CDR3 is 14 amino acids long. In DNA form, the CDR3 reads TGTGCCAGCAGCTTAGCGGCGGGAAACTATGGCTACACCTTC. It yields the protein CASSLAAGNYGYTF.

The CDR3 DNA sequence: TGTGCCAGCAGCGCCTCCCAAGGGAGCTCCTACAATGAGCAGTTCTTC. Its translation: CASSASQGSSYNEQFF. The gene calls are TRBV11-2 and TRBJ2-1, with a tentative D call TRBD2 (5 bases). V lost 5 bases and J lost 0, with 14 bases in between. This CDR3 comprises 16 residues. Germline assignment: CDR1 SGHAT and CDR2 FQNNGV.

The chain carries TRBV6-2 or TRBV6-3 and TRBJ1-1; TRBD1 might be the D (5 bases). Germline values: CDR1 MNHEY, CDR2 SVGEGT. The CDR3 runs to 15 residues. Trimming shortened V by 3 bases and J by 0 bases, and 11 bases separated the two germline ends. The CDR3 loop reads CASSYYRNLNTEAFF. The CDR3 DNA reads as TGTGCCAGCAGTTATTACAGGAATTTGAACACTGAAGCTTTCTTT.

The chain combines TRBV6-2 or TRBV6-3 with TRBJ1-1; TRBD1 is a possible D gene (6 bases). Trimming removed 4 bases from V and 5 bases from J, with 14 bases in between. Germline V gives CDR1 MNHEY, CDR2 SVGEGT. This CDR3 is 14 amino acids long. CDR3 bases: TGTGCCAGCAGTTCTCCAGGGAGGGGGACTGAAGCTTTCTTT. Its translation is CASSSPGRGTEAFF.

The V gene is TRBV27, the J gene TRBJ1-2, with unresolved D. The CDR3 consists of 13 residues. Per the germline V gene, CDR1 is MNHEY and CDR2 is SMNVEV (reference sequence). V was pared by 4 bases and J by 7 bases, with 13 bases between. The CDR3 DNA reads TGTGCCAGCAGTTCCAAGCACTCCGGTGGCTACACCTTC. This codes for CASSSKHSGGYTF.

The chain couples TRBV7-9 to TRBJ1-1; D gene ambiguous. Trimming stripped 1 base from V and 7 bases from J, with 7 bases between. CDR3 length equals 12 residues. Germline CDR1 is SEHNR and CDR2 is FQNEAQ (reference sequence). In DNA form, the CDR3 reads TGTGCCAGCAGCTTAGACGCGATTGAAGCTTTCTTT. It codes for CASSLDAIEAFF.

J is TRBJ2-1 and V is TRBV5-1; tentative D call: TRBD1 (6 bases). The CDR3 runs to 15 residues. Trimming took off 1 base at V and 3 bases at J, with 11 bases between the two ends. Germline V gives CDR1 SGHRS, CDR2 YFSETQ. The CDR3, as DNA: TGCGCCAGCAGCTTGAGCGGACAGAGCTACAATGAGCAGTTCTTC. Its protein is CASSLSGQSYNEQFF.

The V call is TRBV11-3, the J call TRBJ2-1; tentatively, D is TRBD2 (5 bases). Trimming shortened V by 6 bases and J by 1 base, and 13 bases separated the two germline ends. Germline loops: CDR1 SGHNT, CDR2 YENEEA. This CDR3 spans 15 amino acids. This CDR3 is CASSELPGSYNEQFF. The CDR3 nucleotides read TGTGCCAGCAGTGAGTTGCCGGGGTCCTACAATGAGCAGTTCTTC.

This clone was observed once. The rearrangement links TRBV5-6 to TRBJ2-7; 8 bases map to TRBD1. The trim removed 3 bases at V and 0 bases at J, leaving 2 bases unmatched. The length of the CDR3 is 14 residues. CDR1 SGHDT and CDR2 YYEEEE come from the germline V gene. The CDR3 nucleotides read TGTGCCAGCAGCTCACAGGGGGGCTCCTACGAGCAGTACTTC. The encoded protein is CASSSQGGSYEQYF.

This clone was seen only once. The chain has TRBV9 and TRBJ2-7, with a possible D match to TRBD1 (5 bases). V was cut by 3 bases and J by 0 bases, with 10 bases left in between. The germline gives CDR1 SGDLS, CDR2 YYNGEE. CDR3 length: 14 residues. CDR3 residues: CASSGDRNSYEQYF. CDR3 DNA sequence: TGTGCCAGCAGCGGAGACAGAAACTCCTACGAGCAGTACTTC.

V is TRBV19 and J is TRBJ2-2, with 10 bases that match TRBD1. Germline V gene sequence: CDR1 LNHDA, CDR2 SQIVND (reference sequence). This CDR3 spans 16 amino acids. With 4 bases clipped from V and 6 bases from J, the junction kept 8 bases outside the gene matches. The CDR3 sequence is CASSTTTGGDPGELFF. The CDR3 DNA is TGTGCCAGTAGTACAACGACAGGGGGCGATCCCGGGGAGCTGTTTTTT.

The chain employs TRBV6-5 and TRBJ1-2; TRBD1 matches at 7 bases. There are 15 residues in the CDR3. V was clipped by 3 bases and J by 2 bases; unmatched bases: 6. CDR1 is MNHEY and CDR2 is SVGAGI in the germline V gene. The CDR3 loop is CASSYTTGRNYGYTF. The DNA for the CDR3 is TGTGCCAGCAGTTATACGACAGGGAGAAACTATGGCTACACCTTC.

The chain is built from TRBV27 and TRBJ2-7; D may be TRBD1 (5 bases). The CDR3 consists of 16 residues. CDR1 is MNHEY and CDR2 is SMNVEV in the germline V gene (reference sequence). The germline V and J ends were trimmed by 3 bases and 0 bases, with 15 bases remaining between them. CDR3 sequence (DNA): TGTGCCAGCAGTTTGGGTGGGGCCGATAGCTCCTACGAGCAGTACTTC. It encodes CASSLGGADSSYEQYF.

The chain links TRBV11-3 to TRBJ2-5, with 8 bases fitting TRBD1. Germline CDR1 SGHNT, CDR2 YENEEA. The CDR3 has 16 amino acids. J was trimmed by 4 bases and V by 1 base; bases with no gene match: 8. The CDR3 coding sequence is TGTGCCAGCAGCTTAGTCACAGGGGGTGGTTCAGAGACCCAGTACTTC. It translates to CASSLVTGGGSETQYF.

V usage is TRBV4-2 and J usage is TRBJ2-1; 11 nucleotides align to TRBD2. The CDR3 contains 16 residues. V lost 0 bases and J lost 7; bases outside the gene matches: 5. The germline V gene has CDR1 LGHNA and CDR2 YNFKEQ. CDR3 in amino acids: CASSQELAGVLNEQFF. CDR3 bases: TGTGCCAGCAGCCAAGAACTAGCGGGGGTTCTTAATGAGCAGTTCTTC.

This clone has just a few counts. The same CDR3 arises from other DNA sequences in this sample as well. V and J are TRBV7-8 and TRBJ2-3; D might be TRBD2 (5 bases). The V end lost 3 bases, the J end lost 2 bases, and 9 bases lay between the germline ends. The CDR3 totals 14 residues. Germline loops: CDR1 SGHVS, CDR2 FQNEAQ. The CDR3 loop reads CASSFGVTTDTQYF. The CDR3 DNA reads as TGTGCCAGCAGCTTCGGGGTAACCACAGATACGCAGTATTTT. Filled out from reference TRBV7-8 and TRBJ2-3, the complete variable domain reads GAGVSQSPRYKVAKRGQDVALRCDPISGHVSLFWYQQALGQGPEFLTYFQNEAQLDKSGLPSDRFFAERPEGSVSTLKIQRTQQEDSAVYLCASSFGVTTDTQYFGPGTRLTVL.

The CDR3 coding sequence is TGTGCCAGTAGTAGACTAGCGGGGGGTTACGACACCGGGGAGCTGTTTTTT. Translated, it gives CASSRLAGGYDTGELFF. The chain links TRBV19 to TRBJ2-2, with 13 bases fitting TRBD2. The V gene end was trimmed by 4 bases and the J gene end by 3 bases; junction bases not matched to a gene: 5. This CDR3 region has 17 residues. The germline V gene has CDR1 LNHDA and CDR2 SQIVND (reference sequence). The entire variable domain, with the rest obtained from reference TRBV19 and TRBJ2-2, is as follows: DGGITQSPKYLFRKEGQNVTLSCEQNLNHDAMYWYRQDPGQGLRLIYYSQIVNDFQKGDIAEGYSVSREKKESFPLTVTSAQKNPTAFYLCASSRLAGGYDTGELFFGEGSRLTVL.

V and J are TRBV29-1 and TRBJ1-1; D is possibly TRBD1 (6 bases). This CDR3 comprises 14 residues. Germline V gene sequence: CDR1 SQVTM, CDR2 ANQGSEA. With 3 bases removed from V and 3 bases from J, the gap between germline ends came to 14 bases. CDR3: CSVDSQGTHTEAFF. CDR3 bases: TGCAGCGTTGATTCACAGGGAACCCACACTGAAGCTTTCTTT. The full variable domain, its missing parts supplied by reference TRBV29-1 and TRBJ1-1, is SAVISQKPSRDICQRGTSLTIQCQVDSQVTMMFWYRQQPGQSLTLIATANQGSEATYESGFVIDKFPISRPNLTFSTLTVSNMSPEDSSIYLCSVDSQGTHTEAFFGQGTRLTVV.